This is a list of T cell receptor beta chains from one sample in a study of T-cell reconstitution after alpha-beta-depleted transplantation in children. TCRdb itself ran the PCR reads through MiXCR, one entry per CDR3 protein. The sample comprises 200,000 to 300,000 distinct CDR3 sequences, around 7.8% of which are singletons, and just under 6.5% rests with the top ten. The specimen comprised PBMCs, mostly from graft donor cells, sampled 180 days after TCRalphabeta/CD19-depleted stem cell transplant. These receptors came from a male patient aged 10 to 17 who had a stem cell transplant for acute lymphoblastic leukemia, so the T cells may come from the graft donor. CDR3s include the opening cysteine and the closing phenylalanine or tryptophan. Fields, in order: CDR3 DNA, CDR3 protein, J gene, V gene, clone size, D gene. The D gene is left open where the match is weak. Size is omitted from some rows. Given values are once, few, many or a class for expanded clones.

DNA: TGTGCCAGCAGCCACCTCCTAGCGGGGGGGCACTACAATGAGCAGTTCTTC
CDR3: CASSHLLAGGHYNEQFF
J: TRBJ2-1
V: TRBV14
size: many
D: TRBD2

DNA: TGTGCCAGCAGTCGCGGGGTCCGGGAGACCCAGTACTTC
CDR3: CASSRGVRETQYF
J: TRBJ2-5
V: TRBV7-9
size: many
D: NA

DNA: TGCGCCAGCAGCCCGGGGGACAGTTCCTATGGCTACACCTTC
CDR3: CASSPGDSSYGYTF
J: TRBJ1-2
V: TRBV5-1
size: many
D: TRBD1

DNA: TGTGCCAGTAGTTCCTCACAGGGGAAGGTTCAGCCCCAGCATTTT
CDR3: CASSSSQGKVQPQHF
J: TRBJ1-5
V: TRBV19
size: NA
D: TRBD1

DNA: TGCGCCAGCAGCCACAATCCGGGGGGCAGCACCGGGGAGCTGTTTTTT
CDR3: CASSHNPGGSTGELFF
J: TRBJ2-2
V: TRBV4-1
size: many
D: NA

DNA: TGTGCCAGCAGTGTGACAGGTTACGAGCAGTACTTC
CDR3: CASSVTGYEQYF
J: TRBJ2-7
V: TRBV12-3/TRBV12-4
size: many
D: NA

DNA: TGCGCCAGCAGCCAAGACGACAGGGGGTGGGAGACCCAGTACTTC
CDR3: CASSQDDRGWETQYF
J: TRBJ2-5
V: TRBV4-1
size: NA
D: TRBD1

DNA: TGTGCCAGCAGCCCCGGACACCTGGGTGAGCAGTTCTTC
CDR3: CASSPGHLGEQFF
J: TRBJ2-1
V: TRBV9
size: many
D: NA

DNA: TGTGCCAGCAGCTTCCGGGACTACAATGAGCAGTTCTTC
CDR3: CASSFRDYNEQFF
J: TRBJ2-1
V: TRBV7-8
size: many
D: NA

DNA: TGTGCCAGCAGTTTCCTGGACAGGGGGCTAGGAGAGACCCAGTACTTC
CDR3: CASSFLDRGLGETQYF
J: TRBJ2-5
V: TRBV12-3/TRBV12-4
size: many
D: TRBD1

DNA: TGTGCCAGCAGCGTAGCGGGGAATTCCTACAATGAGCAGTTCTTC
CDR3: CASSVAGNSYNEQFF
J: TRBJ2-1
V: TRBV9
size: many
D: NA

DNA: TGCGCCAGCAGCTTAGGCGGGGGGGACATTCAGTACTTC
CDR3: CASSLGGGDIQYF
J: TRBJ2-4
V: TRBV5-1
size: many
D: TRBD2

DNA: TGTGCCAGTAGTAGCCGCTCCTTAATAAGGGAGGAAAAACTGTTTTTT
CDR3: CASSSRSLIREEKLFF
J: TRBJ1-4
V: TRBV19
size: NA
D: NA

DNA: TGTGCCAGCAGCCAATTTGCCGGGGAGCTGTTTTTT
CDR3: CASSQFAGELFF
J: TRBJ2-2
V: TRBV3-1
size: many
D: NA

DNA: TGTGCCAGCAGCCATCCCCGAAGAGGCGAGCAGTACTTC
CDR3: CASSHPRRGEQYF
J: TRBJ2-7
V: TRBV4-2
size: many
D: NA

DNA: TGCAGTGCTACCCCGGACAGGGTGGGATATGGCTACACCTTC
CDR3: CSATPDRVGYGYTF
J: TRBJ1-2
V: TRBV20-1
size: NA
D: TRBD1

DNA: TGTCCCAGCAGCTTGAATAGGGGGGGGGCTGAGCAGTTCTTC
CDR3: CPSSLNRGGAEQFF
J: TRBJ2-1
V: TRBV5-6
size: many
D: NA